The entry that follows covers one T cell receptor (beta chain) sequence. Its antigen has not been determined. Base qualities are not recorded, but no much larger clone differs from it by a single base. The data were taken from a study of blood T cell repertoires in COVID-19 (dated by TCRdb to between 2020 and 2021). A note on the overall study: Samples covering the acute and convalescent phases of COVID-19 were provided by collaborators in the United States, Italy and Spain. The prospective study material was composed of cDNA or gDNA derived from T cells, B-cell-depleted T cells, or PBMCs. Deeply sampled blood TCRbeta repertoires from subjects exposed to, actively infected with, or recovered from COVID-19 were included in the dataset. A freely available public database, intended as a resource for researchers studying the immune response to SARS-CoV-2, is where the repertoires were released. The samples were drawn from two sources: the first 160 participants of the ongoing ImmuneRACE study, and fewer than 1,500 subjects contributed by 6 global collaborators. The sample metadata nearly always contained a de-identified subject ID, COVID-19 status, age in years and sex. Where available, HLA class I and class II types were obtained from metadata supplied by the sample provider rather than from assay-based typing.

TCRbeta CDR3 regions were amplified from genomic DNA by means of the immunoSEQ Assay, a bias-controlled multiplex PCR. The study's processing was this. Within the assay, amplification of reference gene primers was used to estimate how many nucleated cells each sample contained. To quantify the absolute abundance of each unique TCRbeta CDR3 rearrangement, sequence reads were collapsed and filtered. For each sample, productive Simpson clonality was calculated as the square root of Simpson's diversity index over productive rearrangements. TCRdb provides this immuneACCESS table in a form limited to in-frame rearrangements. Some clones are lacking; in checked studies, under half of them reflect an unresolved V gene, and why the rest are absent is not known. Clonal size and the V and J genes are those of that table, whereas D and trimming came from the DNA. For this sample there are some 330,000 clones; more than 85% appear just once. Of the sample, approximately 17% falls within the top ten clones.

From the cysteine through the phenylalanine, the CDR3 covers 16 amino acids. Only the CDR3 DNA stays, 48 bases, in frame from base 1. CDR1 LGHDT and CDR2 YNNKEL are derived from the germline V gene (reference sequence). V lost 0 bases and J lost 5 bases, and the count of bases not matched to a germline gene is 8. Summary of the overall study and its limitations: How much clinical and demographic metadata was included differed by source and by participant, and the metadata was provided uncurated.

Participants in the prospective study were aged about 18 to 95 years, lived in under 30 United States geographic areas, and enrolled through a virtual design. Cohort assignment in the prospective study relied on participant-reported clinical history from a screening survey and a study questionnaire. Recovered participants in ImmuneRACE Cohort 3 were defined by two consecutive negative NP/OP PCR tests, clearance by a healthcare professional, or resolution of symptoms. Mobile phlebotomists in the prospective study collected whole blood, serum and a nasopharyngeal or oropharyngeal swab from every participant. Participants in the prospective study had the option to provide additional blood draws and questionnaires over a roughly 2-month period. Prospective study blood samples were shipped either frozen or at room temperature before DNA extraction.

The TCR comes from a woman aged 25 to 39 who had recovered from COVID-19. Recombination linked TRBV3-1 (or the pseudogene TRBV3-2) to TRBJ2-7; 9 junctional bases match TRBD1. Sequenced input: PBMCs or T cells enriched from blood (not recorded which). Read as DNA, the sequence is TGTGCCAGCAGCCAAGAGGGGTGGGACAGGGTCCACGAGCAGTACTTC. This codes for CASSQEGWDRVHEQYF.